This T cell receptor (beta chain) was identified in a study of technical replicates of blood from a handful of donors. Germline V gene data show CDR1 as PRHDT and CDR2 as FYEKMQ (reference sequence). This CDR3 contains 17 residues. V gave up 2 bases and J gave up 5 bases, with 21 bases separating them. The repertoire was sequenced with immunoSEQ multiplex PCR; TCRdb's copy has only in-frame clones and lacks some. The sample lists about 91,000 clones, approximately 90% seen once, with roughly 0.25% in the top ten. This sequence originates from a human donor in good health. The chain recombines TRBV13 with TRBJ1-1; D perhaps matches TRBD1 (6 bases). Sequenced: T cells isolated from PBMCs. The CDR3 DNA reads TGTGCCAGCAGCTTAATCCCCACCTGGGGACAAGGTACTGAAGCTTTCTTT. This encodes CASSLIPTWGQGTEAFF.